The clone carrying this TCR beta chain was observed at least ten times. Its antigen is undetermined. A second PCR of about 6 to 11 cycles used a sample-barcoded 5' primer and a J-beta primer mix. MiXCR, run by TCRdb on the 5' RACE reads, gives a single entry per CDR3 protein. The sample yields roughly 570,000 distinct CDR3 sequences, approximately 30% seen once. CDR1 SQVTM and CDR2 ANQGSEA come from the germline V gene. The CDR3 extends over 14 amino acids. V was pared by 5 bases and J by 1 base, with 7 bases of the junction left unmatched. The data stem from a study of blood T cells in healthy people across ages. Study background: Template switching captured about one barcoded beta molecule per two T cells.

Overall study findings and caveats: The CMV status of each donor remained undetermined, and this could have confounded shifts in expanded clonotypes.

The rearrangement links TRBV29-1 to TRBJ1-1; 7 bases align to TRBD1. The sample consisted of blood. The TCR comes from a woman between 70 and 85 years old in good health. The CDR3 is CSVNTGTANTEAFF. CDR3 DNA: TGCAGCGTTAATACCGGGACAGCGAACACTGAAGCTTTCTTT.